One and the same sample provided the 5 T cell receptor beta chains below, sequenced in a study of blood T cell repertoires in COVID-19. Generated by immunoSEQ multiplex PCR, the TCRdb table keeps only in-frame clones and is missing some. In the table there are 55,000 to 80,000 clones, roughly 91% of which are singletons. The sequencing input was peripheral blood. Receptors originate from a human donor in a cohort sampled during active COVID-19.

The rearrangement joins TRBV19 to TRBJ1-1, with D possibly matching TRBD1 (5 bases). In germline, CDR1 is LNHDA, CDR2 SQIVND (reference sequence). The ends were cut back, 5 bases at V and 5 bases at J, with 12 bases in the middle. This CDR3 spans 13 amino acids. The CDR3 nucleotides read TGTGCCAGTAGTGTAAAAGGGGATACTGAAGCTTTCTTT. Translation: CASSVKGDTEAFF. Complete variable domain (other parts from reference TRBV19 and TRBJ1-1): DGGITQSPKYLFRKEGQNVTLSCEQNLNHDAMYWYRQDPGQGLRLIYYSQIVNDFQKGDIAEGYSVSREKKESFPLTVTSAQKNPTAFYLCASSVKGDTEAFFGQGTRLTVV.

The CDR3 sequence: CASTPQGTTNEKLFF. CDR3 nucleotides: TGCGCCAGCACGCCCCAGGGGACCACTAATGAAAAACTGTTTTTT. The J gene is TRBJ1-4, the V gene TRBV5-1; D is perhaps TRBD1 (6 bases). The CDR3 covers 15 residues. Germline loops: CDR1 SGHRS, CDR2 YFSETQ. V lost 6 bases and J lost 2, with 14 bases in between.

This sequence joins TRBV5-1 and TRBJ2-7; D unclear. This CDR3 has 13 residues. CDR1 and CDR2 (germline): SGHRS, YFSETQ. V lost 0 bases and J 1 base, leaving 5 bases between the germline ends. CDR3: CASSLAPSYEQYF. The CDR3 bases are TGCGCCAGCAGCTTGGCTCCTTCCTACGAGCAGTACTTC.

By share, this clone ranks as medium-sized (0.01 to 0.1%). This chain's CDR3 is CATSRESGSEAFF. The CDR3 nucleotides read TGTGCCACCAGCAGAGAATCAGGTTCTGAAGCTTTCTTT. V gene TRBV15 combines with J gene TRBJ1-1; D gene uncertain. Trimming pared 0 bases from V and 6 bases from J, leaving 8 bases between. The CDR3 has 13 amino acids. Germline CDR1 is LNHNV and CDR2 is YYDKDF (reference sequence).

The chain is built from TRBV6-2 or TRBV6-3 and TRBJ2-7; a weak D match, TRBD2 (5 bases). Germline V CDR1 and CDR2: MNHEY, SVGEGT. This CDR3 comprises 17 residues. Trimming took off 2 bases at V and 2 bases at J, with 19 bases between the two ends. CDR3 region: CASSYNLAAAGTYEQYF. Here the CDR3 DNA reads TGTGCCAGCAGTTACAACCTAGCCGCGGCCGGGACCTACGAGCAGTACTTC.